The clone carrying this T cell receptor (beta chain) was picked up a small number of times. The same CDR3 is also encoded by other DNA sequences in this sample. Method: immunoSEQ multiplex PCR; TCRdb's copy keeps in-frame clones and lacks some. The table lists 400,000 to 600,000 clones, approximately 94% of them singletons, with about 0.068% in the top ten. The CDR3 runs 11 residues. With 8 bases removed from V and 2 bases from J, the gap between germline ends came to 7 bases. Looked up from germline, CDR1 is LNHDA and CDR2 is SQIVND (reference sequence). The data were taken from a study of shared clonotypes between healthy human individuals.

The sequenced material came from naive CD4+ T cells sorted from blood. Sample subset: CD45RA+ positively selected. This clonotype was sampled from a woman in her thirties in good health. This chain links TRBV19 with TRBJ2-7; D remains unclear. The CDR3 region is CASSNTYEQYF. CDR3 sequence (DNA): TGTGCCAGTTCCAACACCTACGAGCAGTACTTC.